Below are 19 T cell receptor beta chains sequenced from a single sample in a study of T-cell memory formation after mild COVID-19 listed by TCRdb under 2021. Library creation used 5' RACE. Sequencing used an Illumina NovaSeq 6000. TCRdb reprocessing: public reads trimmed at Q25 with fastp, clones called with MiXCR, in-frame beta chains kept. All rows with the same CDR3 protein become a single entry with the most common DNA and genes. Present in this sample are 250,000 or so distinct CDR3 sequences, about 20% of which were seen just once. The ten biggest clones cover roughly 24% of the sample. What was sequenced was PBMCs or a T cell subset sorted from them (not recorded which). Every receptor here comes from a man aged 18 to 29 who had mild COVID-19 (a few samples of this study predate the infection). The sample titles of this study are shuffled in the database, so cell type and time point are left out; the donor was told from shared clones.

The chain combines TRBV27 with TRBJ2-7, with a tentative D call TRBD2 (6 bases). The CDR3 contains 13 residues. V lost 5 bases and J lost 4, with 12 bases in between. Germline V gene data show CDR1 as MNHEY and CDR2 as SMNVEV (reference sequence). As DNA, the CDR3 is TGTGCCAGCAGTAGGGACTGGTTGTACGAGCAGTACTTC. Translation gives CASSRDWLYEQYF.

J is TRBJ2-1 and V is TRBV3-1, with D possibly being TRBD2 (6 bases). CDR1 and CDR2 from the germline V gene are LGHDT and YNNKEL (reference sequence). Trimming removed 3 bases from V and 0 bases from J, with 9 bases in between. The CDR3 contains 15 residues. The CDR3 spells CASSQAGSSYNEQFF. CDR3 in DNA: TGTGCCAGCAGCCAGGCGGGGAGCTCCTACAATGAGCAGTTCTTC.

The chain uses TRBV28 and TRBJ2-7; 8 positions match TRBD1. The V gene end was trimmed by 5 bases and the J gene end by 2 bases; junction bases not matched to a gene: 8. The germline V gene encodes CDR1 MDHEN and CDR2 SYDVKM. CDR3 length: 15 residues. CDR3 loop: CASSPLGTGTYEQYV. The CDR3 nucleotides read TGTGCCAGCAGTCCATTGGGGACAGGCACCTACGAGCAGTACGTC.

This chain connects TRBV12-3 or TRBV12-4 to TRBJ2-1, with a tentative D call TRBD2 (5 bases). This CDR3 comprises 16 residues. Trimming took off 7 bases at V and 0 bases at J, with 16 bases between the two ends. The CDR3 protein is CASTPREGSSYNEQFF. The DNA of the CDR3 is TGTGCCAGCACTCCTCGAGAAGGGAGCTCCTACAATGAGCAGTTCTTC.

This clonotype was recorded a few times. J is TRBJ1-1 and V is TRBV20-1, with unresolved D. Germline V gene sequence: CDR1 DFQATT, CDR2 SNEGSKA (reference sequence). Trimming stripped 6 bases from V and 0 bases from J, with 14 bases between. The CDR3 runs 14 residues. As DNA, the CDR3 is TGCAGTGCCGGGGTCGAGCGGTTGAACACTGAAGCTTTCTTT. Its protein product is CSAGVERLNTEAFF.

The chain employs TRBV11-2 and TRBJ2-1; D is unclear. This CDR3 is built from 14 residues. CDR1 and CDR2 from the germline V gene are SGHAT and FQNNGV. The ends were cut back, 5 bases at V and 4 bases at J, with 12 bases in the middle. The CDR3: CASSMSPGYNEQFF. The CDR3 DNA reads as TGTGCCAGCAGCATGAGTCCCGGATACAATGAGCAGTTCTTC.

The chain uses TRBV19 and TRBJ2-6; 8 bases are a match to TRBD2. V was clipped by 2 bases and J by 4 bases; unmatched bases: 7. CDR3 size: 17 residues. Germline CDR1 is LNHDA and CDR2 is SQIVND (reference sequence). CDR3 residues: CASSIPFGGAGANVLTF. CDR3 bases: TGTGCCAGTAGTATACCCTTCGGGGGGGCAGGGGCCAACGTCCTGACTTTC.

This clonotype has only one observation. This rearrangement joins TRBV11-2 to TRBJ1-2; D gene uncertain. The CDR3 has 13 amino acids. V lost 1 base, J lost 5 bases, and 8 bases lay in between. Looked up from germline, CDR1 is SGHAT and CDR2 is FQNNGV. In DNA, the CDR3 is TGTGCCAGCAGCTTAGGTCTAGCGTATGGCTACACCTTC. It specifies CASSLGLAYGYTF.

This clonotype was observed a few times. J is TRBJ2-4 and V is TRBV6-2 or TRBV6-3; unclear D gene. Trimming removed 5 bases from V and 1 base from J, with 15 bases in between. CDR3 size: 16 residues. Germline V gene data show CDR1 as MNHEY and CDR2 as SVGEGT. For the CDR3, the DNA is TGTGCCAGCAGTGAACCGACCCGATCCGCCAAAAACATTCAGTACTTC. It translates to CASSEPTRSAKNIQYF.

As DNA, the CDR3 is TGTGCCAGCAGCCACGGGACAGTCTATGGCTACACCTTC. Protein product: CASSHGTVYGYTF. The chain joins TRBV11-2 to TRBJ1-2; 7 nucleotides match TRBD1. Trimming at V came to 5 bases and at J to 4 bases, leaving 4 bases not matched to a gene. Germline V gene sequence: CDR1 SGHAT, CDR2 FQNNGV. The CDR3 consists of 13 residues.

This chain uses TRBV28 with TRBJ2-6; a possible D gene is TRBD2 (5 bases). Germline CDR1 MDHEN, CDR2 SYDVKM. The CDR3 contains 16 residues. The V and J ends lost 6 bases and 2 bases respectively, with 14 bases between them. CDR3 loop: CASSTSSEPGANVLTF. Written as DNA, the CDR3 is TGTGCCAGCAGCACTAGTTCGGAGCCTGGGGCCAACGTCCTGACTTTC.

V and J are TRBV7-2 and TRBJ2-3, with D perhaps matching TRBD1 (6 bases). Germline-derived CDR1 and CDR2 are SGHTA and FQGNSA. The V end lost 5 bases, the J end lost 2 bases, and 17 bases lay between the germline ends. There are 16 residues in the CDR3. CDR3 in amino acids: CASSPGTQGTTDTQYF. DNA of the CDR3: TGTGCCAGCAGCCCGGGAACCCAGGGGACCACAGATACGCAGTATTTT.

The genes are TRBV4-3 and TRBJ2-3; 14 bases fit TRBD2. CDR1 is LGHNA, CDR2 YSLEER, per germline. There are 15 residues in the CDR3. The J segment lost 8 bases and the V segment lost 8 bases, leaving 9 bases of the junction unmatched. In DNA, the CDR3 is TGCGCCAGCCGTCGGACTAGCGGGGGGCCGGGTACGCAGTATTTT. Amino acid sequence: CASRRTSGGPGTQYF.

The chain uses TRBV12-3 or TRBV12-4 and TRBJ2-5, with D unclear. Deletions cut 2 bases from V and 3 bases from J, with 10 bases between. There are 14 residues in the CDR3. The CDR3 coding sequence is TGTGCCAGCAGTTTACTCGGTACAGAAGAGACCCAGTACTTC. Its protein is CASSLLGTEETQYF.

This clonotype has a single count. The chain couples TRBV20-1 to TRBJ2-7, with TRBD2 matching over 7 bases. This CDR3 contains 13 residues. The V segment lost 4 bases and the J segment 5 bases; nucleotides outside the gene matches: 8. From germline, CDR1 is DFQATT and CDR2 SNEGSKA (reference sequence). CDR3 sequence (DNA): TGCAGTGCTAATCCTTCCGGGGGGAACGAGCAGTACTTC. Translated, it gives CSANPSGGNEQYF.

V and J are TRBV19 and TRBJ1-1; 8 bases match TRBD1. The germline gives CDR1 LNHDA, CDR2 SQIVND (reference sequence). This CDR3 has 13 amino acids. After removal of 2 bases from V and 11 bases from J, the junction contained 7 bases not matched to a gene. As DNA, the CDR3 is TGTGCCAGTAGTATATCCGGGACAGGAGGCGCTTTCTTT. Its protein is CASSISGTGGAFF.

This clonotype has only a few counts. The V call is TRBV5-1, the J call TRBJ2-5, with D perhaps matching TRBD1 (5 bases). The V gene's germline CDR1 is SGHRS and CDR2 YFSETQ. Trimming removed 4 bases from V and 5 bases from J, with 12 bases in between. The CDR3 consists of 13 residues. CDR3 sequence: CASSRQGAETQYF. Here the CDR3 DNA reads TGCGCCAGCAGCCGCCAGGGCGCCGAGACCCAGTACTTC. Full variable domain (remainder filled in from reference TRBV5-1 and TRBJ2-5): KAGVTQTPRYLIKTRGQQVTLSCSPISGHRSVSWYQQTPGQGLQFLFEYFSETQRNKGNFPGRFSGRQFSNSRSEMNVSTLELGDSALYLCASSRQGAETQYFGPGTRLLVL.

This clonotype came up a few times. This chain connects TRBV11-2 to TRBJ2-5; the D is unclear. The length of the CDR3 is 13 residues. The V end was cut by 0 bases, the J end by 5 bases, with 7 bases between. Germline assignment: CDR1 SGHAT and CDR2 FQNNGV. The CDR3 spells CASSLDWGETQYF. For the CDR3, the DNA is TGTGCCAGCAGCTTAGATTGGGGTGAGACCCAGTACTTC. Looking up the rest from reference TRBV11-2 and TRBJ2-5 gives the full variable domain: EAGVAQSPRYKIIEKRQSVAFWCNPISGHATLYWYQQILGQGPKLLIQFQNNGVVDDSQLPKDRFSAERLKGVDSTLKIQPAKLEDSAVYLCASSLDWGETQYFGPGTRLLVL.

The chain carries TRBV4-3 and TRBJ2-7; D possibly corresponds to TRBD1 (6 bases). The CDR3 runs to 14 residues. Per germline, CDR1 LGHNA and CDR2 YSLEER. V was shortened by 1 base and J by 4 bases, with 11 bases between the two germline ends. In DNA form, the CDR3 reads TGCGCCAGCAGCCAAGGCGTCAGGGGATACGAGCAGTACTTC. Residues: CASSQGVRGYEQYF.